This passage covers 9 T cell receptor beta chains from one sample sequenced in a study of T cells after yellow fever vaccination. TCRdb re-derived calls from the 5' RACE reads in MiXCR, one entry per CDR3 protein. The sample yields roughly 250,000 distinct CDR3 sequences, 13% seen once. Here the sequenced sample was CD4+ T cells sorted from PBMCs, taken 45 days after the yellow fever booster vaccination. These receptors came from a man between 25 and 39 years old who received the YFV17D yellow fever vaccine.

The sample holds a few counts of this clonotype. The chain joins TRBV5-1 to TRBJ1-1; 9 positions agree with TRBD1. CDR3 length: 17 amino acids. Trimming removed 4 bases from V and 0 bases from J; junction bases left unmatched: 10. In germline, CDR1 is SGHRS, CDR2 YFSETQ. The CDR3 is CASSQLGTGTLNTEAFF. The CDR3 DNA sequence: TGCGCCAGCAGCCAACTCGGGACAGGGACTTTGAACACTGAAGCTTTCTTT.

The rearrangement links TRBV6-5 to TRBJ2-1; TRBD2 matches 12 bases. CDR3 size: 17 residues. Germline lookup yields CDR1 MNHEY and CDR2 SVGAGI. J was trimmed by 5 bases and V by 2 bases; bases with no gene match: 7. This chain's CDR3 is CASSYPRTSGTNNEQFF. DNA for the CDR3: TGTGCCAGCAGTTACCCCCGGACTAGCGGGACCAACAATGAGCAGTTCTTC.

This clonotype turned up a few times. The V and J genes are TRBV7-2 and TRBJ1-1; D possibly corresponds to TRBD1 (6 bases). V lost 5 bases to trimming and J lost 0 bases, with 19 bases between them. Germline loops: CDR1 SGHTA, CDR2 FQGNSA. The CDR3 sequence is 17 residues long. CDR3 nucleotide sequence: TGTGCCAGCAGCCTGGGGGGCCCTGCCTTCATGAACACTGAAGCTTTCTTT. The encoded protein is CASSLGGPAFMNTEAFF.

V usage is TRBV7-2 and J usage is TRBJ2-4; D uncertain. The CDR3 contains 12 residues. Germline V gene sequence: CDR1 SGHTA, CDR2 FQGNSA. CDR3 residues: CASGVAKNIQYF. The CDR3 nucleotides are TGTGCGTCGGGCGTAGCCAAAAACATTCAGTACTTC.

This CDR3 reads CASINRGFGELFF. Written as DNA, the CDR3 is TGTGCCAGCATTAACAGGGGGTTTGGGGAGCTGTTTTTT. V and J are TRBV12-3 or TRBV12-4 and TRBJ2-2; 8 bases align to TRBD1. V gave up 7 bases and J gave up 8 bases; unmatched junction bases: 6. The CDR3 consists of 13 residues.

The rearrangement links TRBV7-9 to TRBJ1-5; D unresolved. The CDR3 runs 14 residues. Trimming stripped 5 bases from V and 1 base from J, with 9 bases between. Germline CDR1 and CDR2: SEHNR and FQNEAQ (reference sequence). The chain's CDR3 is CASSQLESNQPQHF. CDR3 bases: TGTGCCAGCAGCCAACTGGAGAGCAATCAGCCCCAGCATTTT.

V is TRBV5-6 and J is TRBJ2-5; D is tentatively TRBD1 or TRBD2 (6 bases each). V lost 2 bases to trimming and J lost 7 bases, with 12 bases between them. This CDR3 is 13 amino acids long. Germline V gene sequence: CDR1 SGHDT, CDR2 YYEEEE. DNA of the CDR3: TGTGCCAGCAGCTTATCGGGGGCGGTGACCCAGTACTTC. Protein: CASSLSGAVTQYF.

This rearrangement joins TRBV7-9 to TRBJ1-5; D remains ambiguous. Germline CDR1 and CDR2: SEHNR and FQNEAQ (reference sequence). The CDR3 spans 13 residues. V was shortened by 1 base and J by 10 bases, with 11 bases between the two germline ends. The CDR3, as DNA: TGTGCCAGCAGCTTAGACAGCGCGTCCCCCCAGCATTTT. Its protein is CASSLDSASPQHF.

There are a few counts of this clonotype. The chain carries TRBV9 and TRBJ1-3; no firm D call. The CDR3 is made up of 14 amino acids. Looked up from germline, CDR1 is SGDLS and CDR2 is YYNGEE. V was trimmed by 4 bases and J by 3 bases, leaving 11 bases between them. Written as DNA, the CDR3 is TGTGCCAGCAGCCCCCTTGTCGTTGGAAACACCATATATTTT. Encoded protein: CASSPLVVGNTIYF.